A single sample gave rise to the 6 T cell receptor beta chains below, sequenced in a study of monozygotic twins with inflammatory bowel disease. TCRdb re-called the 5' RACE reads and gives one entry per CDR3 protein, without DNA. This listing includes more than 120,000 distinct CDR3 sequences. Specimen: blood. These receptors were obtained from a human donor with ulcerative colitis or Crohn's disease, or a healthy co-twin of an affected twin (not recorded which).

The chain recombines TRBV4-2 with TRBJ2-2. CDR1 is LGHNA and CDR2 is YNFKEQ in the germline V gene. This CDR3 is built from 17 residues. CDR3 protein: CASSQGLSSENTGELFF.

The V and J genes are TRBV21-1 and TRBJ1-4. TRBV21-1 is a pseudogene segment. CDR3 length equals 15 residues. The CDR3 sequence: CASSKGHPTNEKLFF.

CDR3 loop: CASTPRGGYQETQYF. This chain links TRBV5-1 with TRBJ2-5; as DNA is missing, the TRBD2 call by TCRdb cannot be tested. Per the germline V gene, CDR1 is SGHRS and CDR2 is YFSETQ. CDR3 length: 15 amino acids.

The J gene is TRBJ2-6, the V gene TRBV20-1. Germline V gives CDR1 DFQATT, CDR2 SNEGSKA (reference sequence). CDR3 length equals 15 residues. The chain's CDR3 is CSARDINSGANVLTF.

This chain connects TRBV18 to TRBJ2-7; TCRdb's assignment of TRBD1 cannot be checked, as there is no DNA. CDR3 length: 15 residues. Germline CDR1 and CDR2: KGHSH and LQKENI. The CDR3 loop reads CASSLTGTGIYEQYF.

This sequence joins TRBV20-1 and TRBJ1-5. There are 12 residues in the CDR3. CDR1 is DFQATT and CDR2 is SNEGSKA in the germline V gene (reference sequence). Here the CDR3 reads CSAGRDNQPQHF.